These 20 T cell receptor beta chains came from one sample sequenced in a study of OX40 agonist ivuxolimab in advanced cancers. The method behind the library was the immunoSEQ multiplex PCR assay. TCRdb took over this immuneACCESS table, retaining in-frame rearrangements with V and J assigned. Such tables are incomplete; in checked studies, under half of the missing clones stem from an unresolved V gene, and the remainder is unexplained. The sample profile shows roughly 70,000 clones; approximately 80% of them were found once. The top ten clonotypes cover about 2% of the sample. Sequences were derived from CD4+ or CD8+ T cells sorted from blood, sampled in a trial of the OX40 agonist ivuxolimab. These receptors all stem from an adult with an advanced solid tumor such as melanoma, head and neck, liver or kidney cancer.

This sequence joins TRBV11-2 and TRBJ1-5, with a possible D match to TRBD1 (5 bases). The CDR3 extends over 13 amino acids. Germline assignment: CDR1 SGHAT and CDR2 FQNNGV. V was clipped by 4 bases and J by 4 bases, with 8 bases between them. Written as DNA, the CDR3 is TGTGCCAGCAGCTCGGGGCAGAATCAGCCCCAGCATTTT. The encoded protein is CASSSGQNQPQHF.

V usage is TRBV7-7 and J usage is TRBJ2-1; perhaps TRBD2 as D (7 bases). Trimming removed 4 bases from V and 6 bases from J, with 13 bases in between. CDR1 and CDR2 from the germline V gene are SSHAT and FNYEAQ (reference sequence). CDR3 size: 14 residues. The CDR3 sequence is CASSSQGGGNEQFF. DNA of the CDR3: TGTGCCAGCAGCTCACAGGGCGGGGGCAATGAGCAGTTCTTC.

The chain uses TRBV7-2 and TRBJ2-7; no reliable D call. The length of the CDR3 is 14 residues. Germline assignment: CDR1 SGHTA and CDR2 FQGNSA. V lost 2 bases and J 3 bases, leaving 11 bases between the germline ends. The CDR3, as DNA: TGTGCCAGCAGCTTACCCGGACGGAGCTACGAGCAGTACTTC. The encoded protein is CASSLPGRSYEQYF.

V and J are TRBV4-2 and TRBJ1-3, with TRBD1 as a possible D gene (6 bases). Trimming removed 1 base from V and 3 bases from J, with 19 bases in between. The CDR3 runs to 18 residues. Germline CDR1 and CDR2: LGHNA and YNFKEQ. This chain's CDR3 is CASSQGIRGAGSGNTIYF. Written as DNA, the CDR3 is TGTGCCAGCAGCCAAGGCATAAGGGGGGCGGGGAGTGGAAACACCATATATTTT.

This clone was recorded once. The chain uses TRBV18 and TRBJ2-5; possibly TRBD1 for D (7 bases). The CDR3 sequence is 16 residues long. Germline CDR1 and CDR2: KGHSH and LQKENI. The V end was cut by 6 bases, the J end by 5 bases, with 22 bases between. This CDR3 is CASSKGLTSGGETQYF. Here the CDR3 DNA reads TGTGCCAGCTCTAAAGGACTCACCTCAGGGGGGGAGACCCAGTACTTC.

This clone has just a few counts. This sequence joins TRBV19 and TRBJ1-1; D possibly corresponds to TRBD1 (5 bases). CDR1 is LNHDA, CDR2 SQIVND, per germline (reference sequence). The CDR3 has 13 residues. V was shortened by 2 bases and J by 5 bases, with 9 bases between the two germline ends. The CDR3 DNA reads TGTGCCAGTAGTATACGGGGGACTACTGAAGCTTTCTTT. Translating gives CASSIRGTTEAFF.

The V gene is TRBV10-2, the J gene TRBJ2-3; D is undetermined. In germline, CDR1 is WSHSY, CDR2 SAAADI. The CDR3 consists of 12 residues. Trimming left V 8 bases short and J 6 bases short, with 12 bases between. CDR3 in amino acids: CASGRVSDTQYF. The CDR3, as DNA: TGCGCCAGCGGAAGGGTCTCGGATACGCAGTATTTT.

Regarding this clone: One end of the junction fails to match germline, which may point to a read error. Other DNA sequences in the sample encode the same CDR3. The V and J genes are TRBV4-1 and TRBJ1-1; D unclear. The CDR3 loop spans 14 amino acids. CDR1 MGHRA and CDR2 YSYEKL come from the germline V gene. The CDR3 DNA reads TGCGCCAGCAGCCCTTTAAGGCGGAACACTGAGGCTTTCTTT. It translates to CASSPLRRNTEAFF.

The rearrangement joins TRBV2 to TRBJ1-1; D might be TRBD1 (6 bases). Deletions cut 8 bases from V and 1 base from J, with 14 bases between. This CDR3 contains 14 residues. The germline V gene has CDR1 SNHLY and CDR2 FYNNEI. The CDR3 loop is CASQSLGQNTEAFF. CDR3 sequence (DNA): TGTGCCAGCCAGTCCTTGGGACAGAACACTGAAGCTTTCTTT. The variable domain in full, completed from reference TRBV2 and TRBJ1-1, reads EPEVTQTPSHQVTQMGQEVILRCVPISNHLYFYWYRQILGQKVEFLVSFYNNEISEKSEIFDDQFSVERPDGSNFTLKIRSTKLEDSAMYFCASQSLGQNTEAFFGQGTRLTVV.

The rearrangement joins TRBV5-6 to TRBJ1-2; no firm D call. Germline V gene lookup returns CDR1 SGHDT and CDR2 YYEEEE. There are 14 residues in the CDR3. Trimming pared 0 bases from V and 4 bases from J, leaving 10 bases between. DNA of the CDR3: TGTGCCAGCAGCTTGGGGGTCGTGCCCTATGGCTACACCTTC. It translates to CASSLGVVPYGYTF.

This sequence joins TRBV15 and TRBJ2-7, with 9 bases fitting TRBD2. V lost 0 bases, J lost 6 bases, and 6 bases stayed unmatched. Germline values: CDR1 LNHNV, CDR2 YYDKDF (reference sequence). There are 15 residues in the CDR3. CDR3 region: CATSRDVAGDLEQYF. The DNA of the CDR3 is TGTGCCACCAGCAGAGATGTAGCGGGAGACCTCGAGCAGTACTTC. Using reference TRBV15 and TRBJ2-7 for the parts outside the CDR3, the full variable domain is DAMVIQNPRYQVTQFGKPVTLSCSQTLNHNVMYWYQQKSSQAPKLLFHYYDKDFNNEADTPDNFQSRRPNTSFCFLDIRSPGLGDTAMYLCATSRDVAGDLEQYFGPGTRLTVT.

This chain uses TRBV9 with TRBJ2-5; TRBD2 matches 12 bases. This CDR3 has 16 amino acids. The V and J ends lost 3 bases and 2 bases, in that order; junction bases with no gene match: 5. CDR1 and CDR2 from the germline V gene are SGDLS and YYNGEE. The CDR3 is CASSARTSGGQETQYF. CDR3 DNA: TGTGCCAGCAGCGCCCGTACTAGCGGGGGGCAAGAGACCCAGTACTTC.

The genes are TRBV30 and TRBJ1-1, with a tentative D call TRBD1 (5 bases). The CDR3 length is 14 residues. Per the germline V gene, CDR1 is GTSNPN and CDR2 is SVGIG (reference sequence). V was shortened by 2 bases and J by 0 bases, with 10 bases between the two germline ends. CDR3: CAWSLGQVNTEAFF. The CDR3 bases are TGTGCCTGGAGTCTAGGACAAGTGAACACTGAAGCTTTCTTT.

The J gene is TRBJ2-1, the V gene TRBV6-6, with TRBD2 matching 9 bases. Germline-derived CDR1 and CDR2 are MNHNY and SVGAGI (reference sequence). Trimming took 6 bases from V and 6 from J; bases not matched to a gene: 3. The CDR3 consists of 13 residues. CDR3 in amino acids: CASRRLAVNEQFF. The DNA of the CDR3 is TGTGCCAGCAGACGACTAGCGGTCAATGAGCAGTTCTTC.

This CDR3 is CASSEVIQGTEAFF. DNA for the CDR3: TGTGCCAGCAGTGAAGTCATTCAAGGGACTGAAGCTTTCTTT. The rearrangement links TRBV2 to TRBJ1-1; D not certain. The CDR3 length is 14 residues. V was clipped by 1 base and J by 5 bases, with 11 bases between them. Looked up from germline, CDR1 is SNHLY and CDR2 is FYNNEI.

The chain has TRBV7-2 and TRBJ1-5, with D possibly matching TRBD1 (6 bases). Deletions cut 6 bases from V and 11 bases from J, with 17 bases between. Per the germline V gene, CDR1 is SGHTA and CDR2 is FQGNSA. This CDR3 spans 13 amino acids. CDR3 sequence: CASSQKWGGSQHF. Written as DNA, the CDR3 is TGTGCCAGCAGTCAAAAGTGGGGGGGCTCCCAGCATTTT.

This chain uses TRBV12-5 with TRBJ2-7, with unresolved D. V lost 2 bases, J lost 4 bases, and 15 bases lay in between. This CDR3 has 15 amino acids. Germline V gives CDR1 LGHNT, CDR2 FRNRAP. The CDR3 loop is CASGLWAGAFYEQYF. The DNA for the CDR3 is TGTGCTAGTGGTTTGTGGGCCGGCGCATTTTACGAGCAGTACTTC.

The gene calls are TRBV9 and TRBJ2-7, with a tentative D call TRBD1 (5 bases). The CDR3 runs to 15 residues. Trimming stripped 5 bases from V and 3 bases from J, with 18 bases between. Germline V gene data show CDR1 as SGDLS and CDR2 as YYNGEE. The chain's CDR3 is CASSWGQGGNYEQYF. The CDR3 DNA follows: TGTGCCAGCAGTTGGGGTCAGGGTGGGAACTACGAGCAGTACTTC.

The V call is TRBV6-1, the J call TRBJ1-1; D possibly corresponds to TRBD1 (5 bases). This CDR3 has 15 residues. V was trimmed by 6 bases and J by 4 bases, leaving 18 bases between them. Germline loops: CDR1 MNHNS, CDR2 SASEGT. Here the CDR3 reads CASSATRDAGTEAFF. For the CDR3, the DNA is TGTGCCAGCAGCGCAACCAGGGACGCCGGCACTGAAGCTTTCTTT.

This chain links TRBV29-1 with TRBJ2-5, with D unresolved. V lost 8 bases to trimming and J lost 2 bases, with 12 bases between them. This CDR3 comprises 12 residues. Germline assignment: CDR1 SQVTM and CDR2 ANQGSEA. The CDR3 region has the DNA TGCAGCTCCTCGGTAGGACAAGAGACCCAGTACTTC. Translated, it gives CSSSVGQETQYF.